This is a list of T cell receptor beta chains from one sample in a study. TCRdb reprocessed the 5' RACE reads via MiXCR and lists one record per CDR3 protein. The sample has approximately 60,000 distinct CDR3 sequences, less than 25% seen once. Sequenced input: memory CD4+ T cells sorted from a lymph node. Every receptor here comes from a female donor with breast cancer. Both conserved end residues are part of each CDR3. Each record gives: D gene, V gene, clone size, J gene, CDR3 length, CDR3 DNA, CDR3 protein. A D gene is named only where the DNA matches it firmly. Clone size, where shown, is once, few, many, or a class for clones that have expanded.

d_call: -
v_call: TRBV6-5
clone_size: many
j_call: TRBJ2-5
cdr3_length: 13
cdr3_nt: TGTGCCAGCGGGAGGTGGAATGAAGAGACCCAGTACTTC
cdr3_aa: CASGRWNEETQYF

d_call: -
v_call: TRBV5-1
clone_size: -
j_call: TRBJ2-7
cdr3_length: 13
cdr3_nt: TGCGACAGCAGCTTGGCGCAGACCTACGAGCAGTACTTC
cdr3_aa: CDSSLAQTYEQYF

d_call: -
v_call: TRBV7-2
clone_size: many
j_call: TRBJ2-5
cdr3_length: 15
cdr3_nt: TGTGCCAGCAGCATAACCGGGACGGATGGGGAGACCCAGTACTTC
cdr3_aa: CASSITGTDGETQYF

d_call: -
v_call: TRBV12-3/TRBV12-4
clone_size: -
j_call: TRBJ1-1
cdr3_length: 14
cdr3_nt: TGTGCCAGCAGTCTACAGGCTGGGGGCACTAAAGCTTTCTTT
cdr3_aa: CASSLQAGGTKAFF

d_call: -
v_call: TRBV20-1
clone_size: -
j_call: TRBJ2-5
cdr3_length: 13
cdr3_nt: TGCAGTGCTAGGGGAGACTCGCAAGAGACCCAGTACTTC
cdr3_aa: CSARGDSQETQYF

d_call: -
v_call: TRBV4-1
clone_size: -
j_call: TRBJ2-1
cdr3_length: 16
cdr3_nt: TGCGCCAGCAGCACTCAAAAAGGTGGCTCCTACAATGAGCAGTTCTTC
cdr3_aa: CASSTQKGGSYNEQFF

d_call: TRBD2
v_call: TRBV5-1
clone_size: few
j_call: TRBJ2-7
cdr3_length: 15
cdr3_nt: TGCGCCAGCAGCGTGACTAGCGGGGGAAACTACGAGCAGTACTTC
cdr3_aa: CASSVTSGGNYEQYF

d_call: -
v_call: TRBV6-5
clone_size: -
j_call: TRBJ2-2
cdr3_length: 13
cdr3_nt: TGTGCCAGCGGAAGGAGCGACACCGGGGAGCTGTTTTTT
cdr3_aa: CASGRSDTGELFF

d_call: -
v_call: TRBV7-2
clone_size: -
j_call: TRBJ2-1
cdr3_length: 13
cdr3_nt: TGTGCCAGCAGCTCCCCGCCGAGGGATGAGCAGTTCTTC
cdr3_aa: CASSSPPRDEQFF

d_call: -
v_call: TRBV7-9
clone_size: -
j_call: TRBJ2-3
cdr3_length: 15
cdr3_nt: TGTGCCAGCAGCTTAGTTGGGGCTTTCACAGATACGCAGTATTTT
cdr3_aa: CASSLVGAFTDTQYF

d_call: -
v_call: TRBV6-5
clone_size: many
j_call: TRBJ1-5
cdr3_length: 15
cdr3_nt: TGTGCCAGCAGTTACTCGGGAGTGCGCAATCAGCCCCAGCATTTT
cdr3_aa: CASSYSGVRNQPQHF

d_call: TRBD2
v_call: TRBV7-2
clone_size: -
j_call: TRBJ2-2
cdr3_length: 17
cdr3_nt: TGTGCCAGCAGCTCACTAGCGGGGGGCGGTAACACCGGGGAGCTGTTTTTT
cdr3_aa: CASSSLAGGGNTGELFF

d_call: TRBD2
v_call: TRBV5-1
clone_size: -
j_call: TRBJ2-1
cdr3_length: 16
cdr3_nt: TGCGCCAGCCGACGAATTTTACAGAGCGGGAGGAGTGAGCAGTTCTTC
cdr3_aa: CASRRILQSGRSEQFF

d_call: TRBD1
v_call: TRBV28
clone_size: -
j_call: TRBJ2-1
cdr3_length: 17
cdr3_nt: TGTGCCAGCAGCCTTACCTCCGGGACAGGGGGGCAAAATGAGCAGTTCTTC
cdr3_aa: CASSLTSGTGGQNEQFF

d_call: TRBD1
v_call: TRBV7-9
clone_size: -
j_call: TRBJ2-5
cdr3_length: 14
cdr3_nt: TGTGCCAGCAGCCACGGACAGGGGTTGGAGACCCAGTACTTC
cdr3_aa: CASSHGQGLETQYF

d_call: TRBD2
v_call: TRBV7-2
clone_size: -
j_call: TRBJ2-1
cdr3_length: 16
cdr3_nt: TGTGCCAGCAGCTCTGTACTAGCGGGAGGACTCAATGAGCAGTTCTTC
cdr3_aa: CASSSVLAGGLNEQFF

d_call: -
v_call: TRBV20-1
clone_size: few
j_call: TRBJ1-1
cdr3_length: 16
cdr3_nt: TGCAGTGCCCTAGAGGATAAGGGGCGCAGAAACACTGAAGCTTTCTTT
cdr3_aa: CSALEDKGRRNTEAFF

d_call: -
v_call: TRBV4-2
clone_size: few
j_call: TRBJ2-1
cdr3_length: 15
cdr3_nt: TGTGCCAGCAGCCAAGATCCAACTAGAAGGGGTGAGCAGTTCTTC
cdr3_aa: CASSQDPTRRGEQFF

d_call: TRBD2
v_call: TRBV29-1
clone_size: many
j_call: TRBJ2-5
cdr3_length: 12
cdr3_nt: TGCAGCGCCGGGACTAGCGGAGAGACCCAGTACTTC
cdr3_aa: CSAGTSGETQYF

d_call: TRBD1
v_call: TRBV6-5
clone_size: few
j_call: TRBJ1-2
cdr3_length: 14
cdr3_nt: TGTGCCAGCAGTCCGAACAGGGGGAGCTATGGCTACACCTTC
cdr3_aa: CASSPNRGSYGYTF

d_call: -
v_call: TRBV7-2
clone_size: few
j_call: TRBJ2-7
cdr3_length: 13
cdr3_nt: TGTGCCAGCAGCTGGACCTCAGGGGACGAGCAGTACTTC
cdr3_aa: CASSWTSGDEQYF

d_call: -
v_call: TRBV7-2
clone_size: -
j_call: TRBJ2-3
cdr3_length: 14
cdr3_nt: TGTGCCAGCAGCTTAAGTCTAGCAACAGAGACGCAGTATTTT
cdr3_aa: CASSLSLATETQYF

d_call: -
v_call: TRBV28
clone_size: -
j_call: TRBJ1-5
cdr3_length: 16
cdr3_nt: TGTGCCAGCAGTTTATTTCCCGCCAGACACGATCAGCCCCAGCATTTT
cdr3_aa: CASSLFPARHDQPQHF

d_call: TRBD1
v_call: TRBV11-3
clone_size: -
j_call: TRBJ1-1
cdr3_length: 14
cdr3_nt: TGTGCCAGCAGCCGGGACAGGGGTGACACTGAAGCTTTCTTT
cdr3_aa: CASSRDRGDTEAFF

d_call: TRBD2
v_call: TRBV20-1
clone_size: -
j_call: TRBJ2-1
cdr3_length: 16
cdr3_nt: TGCAGTGCTACCCCGCCTAGCGGGAGATTGGTTAATGAGCAGTTCTTC
cdr3_aa: CSATPPSGRLVNEQFF

d_call: -
v_call: TRBV6-1
clone_size: -
j_call: TRBJ1-5
cdr3_length: 14
cdr3_nt: TGTGCCAGCAGCGAGCACACCAGAAATCAGCCCCAGCATTTT
cdr3_aa: CASSEHTRNQPQHF

d_call: -
v_call: TRBV4-1
clone_size: -
j_call: TRBJ1-1
cdr3_length: 17
cdr3_nt: TGCGCCAGCAGCCACCCCTCCATCGGGGGGATCCGCACTGATGCTTTCTTT
cdr3_aa: CASSHPSIGGIRTDAFF

d_call: TRBD2
v_call: TRBV5-6
clone_size: few
j_call: TRBJ2-5
cdr3_length: 14
cdr3_nt: TGTGCCAGCAGCGCGGGGGGGGTCGGAGAGACCCAGTACTTC
cdr3_aa: CASSAGGVGETQYF

d_call: TRBD1
v_call: TRBV7-9
clone_size: many
j_call: TRBJ2-4
cdr3_length: 16
cdr3_nt: TGTGCCAGCAGCTCCCAGGGGGCGCGAGCCAAAAACATTCAGTACTTC
cdr3_aa: CASSSQGARAKNIQYF

d_call: -
v_call: TRBV20-1
clone_size: -
j_call: TRBJ2-1
cdr3_length: 14
cdr3_nt: TGCAGTGCTGTGACAGCGAGCTCCTACAATGAGCAGTTCTTC
cdr3_aa: CSAVTASSYNEQFF

d_call: -
v_call: TRBV5-1
clone_size: few
j_call: TRBJ1-2
cdr3_length: 15
cdr3_nt: TGCGCCAGCAGTCCTCAGATCAGTGCTAACTATGGCTACACCTTC
cdr3_aa: CASSPQISANYGYTF

d_call: TRBD2
v_call: TRBV20-1
clone_size: few
j_call: TRBJ2-5
cdr3_length: 15
cdr3_nt: TGCAGTGCTAGTTCCCCTAGCGGGAGGAGAGAGACCCAGTACTTC
cdr3_aa: CSASSPSGRRETQYF

d_call: TRBD1
v_call: TRBV20-1
clone_size: many
j_call: TRBJ2-7
cdr3_length: 16
cdr3_nt: TGCAGTGCTAGAGTCATGGACAGGGCTCTCTCCTACGAGCAGTACTTC
cdr3_aa: CSARVMDRALSYEQYF

d_call: TRBD2
v_call: TRBV6-5
clone_size: few
j_call: TRBJ2-5
cdr3_length: 15
cdr3_nt: TGTGCCAGCAGTCAGCGGGGGGGCCACGGAGAGACCCAGTACTTC
cdr3_aa: CASSQRGGHGETQYF

d_call: -
v_call: TRBV9
clone_size: -
j_call: TRBJ2-5
cdr3_length: 13
cdr3_nt: TGTGCCAGCAGCGTTGTGGGGAGTGAGACCCAGTACTTC
cdr3_aa: CASSVVGSETQYF

d_call: -
v_call: TRBV29-1
clone_size: few
j_call: TRBJ2-1
cdr3_length: 14
cdr3_nt: TGCAGCGTTGAAGTCCCGGCAGGGAGTCATGAGCAGTTCTTC
cdr3_aa: CSVEVPAGSHEQFF

d_call: -
v_call: TRBV7-2
clone_size: -
j_call: TRBJ2-5
cdr3_length: 14
cdr3_nt: TGTGCCAGCAGCACGGACAGCCTTAAGAGGACCCAGTACTTC
cdr3_aa: CASSTDSLKRTQYF

d_call: TRBD2
v_call: TRBV9
clone_size: -
j_call: TRBJ2-3
cdr3_length: 16
cdr3_nt: TGTGCCAGCAGCGAGCGGACTAGCGGGAGTTCAGATACGCAGTATTTT
cdr3_aa: CASSERTSGSSDTQYF

d_call: TRBD2
v_call: TRBV3-1
clone_size: -
j_call: TRBJ2-1
cdr3_length: 14
cdr3_nt: TGTGCCAGCAGTCATAGCGGGAGTGGCAATGAGCAGTTCTTC
cdr3_aa: CASSHSGSGNEQFF

d_call: -
v_call: TRBV20-1
clone_size: -
j_call: TRBJ1-2
cdr3_length: 13
cdr3_nt: TGCAGTGCCAGAACAGGGAAGTTAAGTGGCTACACCTTC
cdr3_aa: CSARTGKLSGYTF

d_call: TRBD1
v_call: TRBV6-5
clone_size: many
j_call: TRBJ1-2
cdr3_length: 17
cdr3_nt: TGTGCCAGCAGTTACCAGGGACAGGGGGGGTCTAACTATGGCTACACCTTC
cdr3_aa: CASSYQGQGGSNYGYTF

d_call: TRBD2
v_call: TRBV7-9
clone_size: -
j_call: TRBJ2-2
cdr3_length: 15
cdr3_nt: TGTGCCAGCAGCCGACTAGCGGGCTTCCCCGGGGAGCTGTTTTTT
cdr3_aa: CASSRLAGFPGELFF